This TCR beta chain was obtained from a study of Graves' ophthalmopathy and Graves' hyperthyroidism. Study at large: There was a collection of peripheral blood at initial diagnosis, before any treatment. Study conclusions and caveats: Thyroid clonotypes that were expanded above 0.001 frequency mostly also appeared in blood.

RNA transcripts provided the template for amplifying TCR beta CDR3 regions. Second-round multiplex PCR came after first-round RT-PCR with HTBI primers. One entry per CDR3 protein, called by TCRdb with MiXCR from the multiplex PCR reads. The sample records some 250,000 distinct CDR3 sequences, around 50% being singletons. Remarks on this clonotype: Its specificity is not known.

The sample consisted of peripheral blood. This TCR came from an adult man with Graves' ophthalmopathy.

CDR3 in DNA: TGTGCCAGCAGTTACCTCGGGGGACAAGCCTACGAGCAGTACTTC. Translation: CASSYLGGQAYEQYF. V usage is TRBV6-5 and J usage is TRBJ2-7, with D possibly called TRBD1 or TRBD2 (6 bases each). V lost 2 bases to trimming and J lost 2 bases, with 13 bases between them. Germline CDR1 MNHEY, CDR2 SVGAGI. The CDR3 loop spans 15 amino acids.